This passage covers 26 T cell receptor beta chains from one sample sequenced in a study of T cell changes during pregnancy in multiple sclerosis. Some clones are missing from TCRdb's copy, which holds only in-frame ones; the method was immunoSEQ multiplex PCR. This table holds 39,000 or so clones, 90% found once. The source was CD8+ T cells from peripheral blood mononuclear cells, collected in the first trimester of pregnancy. Every receptor here comes from a female donor with multiple sclerosis, enrolled in a pregnancy study.

The V call is TRBV30, the J call TRBJ1-2; no reliable D call. The CDR3 sequence is 11 residues long. V lost 2 bases to trimming and J lost 8 bases, with 9 bases between them. The germline V gene encodes CDR1 GTSNPN and CDR2 SVGIG (reference sequence). CDR3 residues: CAWSSSVGYTF. The DNA of the CDR3 is TGTGCCTGGAGTAGCTCGGTGGGCTACACCTTC.

In this sample, this clone turned up a few times. J is TRBJ2-5 and V is TRBV5-4; tentatively, D is TRBD2 (5 bases). The CDR3 covers 12 residues. Trimming left V 4 bases short and J 5 bases short, with 9 bases between. Looked up from germline, CDR1 is SGHNT and CDR2 is YYREEE (reference sequence). The DNA of the CDR3 is TGTGCCAGCAGCCGGGGTGCGGAGACCCAGTACTTC. Residues: CASSRGAETQYF.

V and J are TRBV7-9 and TRBJ2-3, with TRBD1 as a possible D gene (5 bases). The germline V and J ends were trimmed by 2 bases and 0 bases, with 9 bases remaining between them. The germline V gene encodes CDR1 SEHNR and CDR2 FQNEAQ (reference sequence). The CDR3 sequence is 15 residues long. The CDR3 protein is CASSLRQGSTDTQYF. The CDR3 nucleotides read TGTGCCAGCAGCTTAAGGCAGGGTAGCACAGATACGCAGTATTTT.

This chain joins TRBV10-1 and TRBJ2-2; possible D gene TRBD1, 5 bases. Trimming cost V 8 bases and J 1 base, with 17 bases left between them. Germline lookup yields CDR1 WNHNN and CDR2 SYGVQD (reference sequence). The CDR3 is made up of 16 amino acids. The CDR3 sequence is CASGAGPPKNTGELFF. The CDR3, as DNA: TGCGCCAGCGGGGCCGGACCGCCTAAGAACACCGGGGAGCTGTTTTTT.

The chain is built from TRBV5-6 and TRBJ1-4; TRBD1 aligns across 8 bases. V shed 4 bases and J 7 bases; nucleotides not matched to a gene: 9. The CDR3 is 15 residues long. Germline assignment: CDR1 SGHDT and CDR2 YYEEEE. CDR3 region: CASSLDRDRPEKLFF. The CDR3 region has the DNA TGTGCCAGCAGCCTGGACCGGGACAGGCCTGAAAAACTGTTTTTT.

V gene TRBV19 combines with J gene TRBJ1-2; D unresolved. V was cut by 11 bases and J by 11 bases, with 18 bases left in between. Per the germline V gene, CDR1 is LNHDA and CDR2 is SQIVND (reference sequence). This CDR3 comprises 11 residues. The CDR3 coding sequence is TGTGCCGGACGGGAGGGCTTAGAATACACCTTC. As protein: CAGREGLEYTF.

The V and J genes are TRBV6-4 and TRBJ1-2, with 9 bases identical to TRBD1. J lost 8 bases, V lost 6 bases, and 7 bases had no gene match. Germline V gene data show CDR1 as MRHNA and CDR2 as SNTAGT. The CDR3 is 13 residues long. The CDR3: CASSEQGAGGYTF. Here the CDR3 DNA reads TGTGCCAGCAGCGAACAGGGGGCGGGAGGCTACACCTTC.

The chain uses TRBV5-1 and TRBJ1-1; D is possibly TRBD1 (5 bases). The CDR3 length is 15 residues. CDR1 and CDR2 from the germline V gene are SGHRS and YFSETQ. The ends were cut back, 3 bases at V and 4 bases at J, with 16 bases in the middle. CDR3 protein: CASSSYRLGGTEAFF. The CDR3 bases are TGCGCCAGCAGCTCGTACCGTTTGGGGGGCACTGAAGCTTTCTTT.

In its sample, this clone was seen once. This sequence joins TRBV9 and TRBJ2-1; 8 nucleotides line up with TRBD2. The germline V gene encodes CDR1 SGDLS and CDR2 YYNGEE. This CDR3 has 16 amino acids. V shed 1 base, J shed 5 bases, and the junction held 8 bases outside the gene matches. The CDR3 reads CASSVPGGGTNNEQFF. CDR3 bases: TGTGCCAGCAGCGTACCCGGGGGGGGCACGAACAATGAGCAGTTCTTC.

The rearrangement links TRBV5-6 to TRBJ1-1; no definite D call. Germline CDR1 is SGHDT and CDR2 is YYEEEE. The CDR3 is 11 amino acids. Trimming pared 1 base from V and 12 bases from J, leaving 10 bases between. CDR3 nucleotide sequence: TGTGCCAGCAGCTTGCTGAGTATATCTTTCTTT. The encoded protein is CASSLLSISFF.

This clone was observed once. This chain uses TRBV7-9 with TRBJ1-3; D is possibly TRBD1 (6 bases). The V end lost 5 bases, the J end lost 8 bases, and 19 bases lay between the germline ends. The CDR3 has 15 amino acids. Per the germline V gene, CDR1 is SEHNR and CDR2 is FQNEAQ (reference sequence). In DNA, the CDR3 is TGTGCCAGCAGCCCGGACAGCCAGGGACGGTACACCATATATTTT. This encodes CASSPDSQGRYTIYF.

This clone was recorded only once. V is TRBV5-4 and J is TRBJ2-1; 10 positions agree with TRBD2. Germline-derived CDR1 and CDR2 are SGHNT and YYREEE (reference sequence). V shed 2 bases, J shed 1 base, and the junction held 12 bases outside the gene matches. There are 19 residues in the CDR3. Here the CDR3 reads CASSLRLAGVGGSYNEQFF. CDR3 in DNA: TGTGCCAGCAGCTTAAGACTAGCGGGCGTCGGGGGGTCCTACAATGAGCAGTTCTTC. The variable domain in full, with the rest retrieved from reference TRBV5-4 and TRBJ2-1, is ETGVTQSPTHLIKTRGQQVTLRCSSQSGHNTVSWYQQALGQGPQFIFQYYREEENGRGNFPPRFSGLQFPNYSSELNVNALELDDSALYLCASSLRLAGVGGSYNEQFFGPGTRLTVL.

The rearrangement uses TRBV6-1 and TRBJ2-1; TRBD2 agrees at 8 bases. The CDR3 totals 16 residues. CDR1 is MNHNS, CDR2 SASEGT, per germline. V dropped 1 base and J dropped 9; count of bases not matched to a gene: 11. CDR3 loop: CASSEDLTGGPSEQFF. The CDR3, as DNA: TGTGCCAGCAGTGAAGATCTAACGGGAGGGCCCAGTGAGCAGTTCTTC.

This rearrangement joins TRBV28 to TRBJ1-2; D remains ambiguous. CDR3 length equals 14 residues. V lost 2 bases and J 7 bases, leaving 14 bases between the germline ends. Germline values: CDR1 MDHEN, CDR2 SYDVKM. The CDR3 nucleotides read TGTGCCAGCAGTTTAAGCGGAAGAGGAGGTGGCTACACCTTC. Its protein is CASSLSGRGGGYTF.

V usage is TRBV4-2 and J usage is TRBJ1-1; D ambiguous. Germline CDR1 LGHNA, CDR2 YNFKEQ. The CDR3 totals 15 residues. Trimming left V 3 bases short and J 2 bases short, with 13 bases between. The DNA for the CDR3 is TGTGCCAGCAGCCAGATCGGGGAGAGAAACACTGAAGCTTTCTTT. It encodes CASSQIGERNTEAFF.

The chain combines TRBV28 with TRBJ1-2, with no clear D. Germline CDR1 and CDR2: MDHEN and SYDVKM. The CDR3 sequence is 15 residues long. The ends were cut back, 5 bases at V and 4 bases at J, with 17 bases in the middle. The CDR3 sequence is CASSPAGDGFYGYTF. CDR3 sequence (DNA): TGTGCCAGCAGTCCGGCCGGGGATGGGTTCTATGGCTACACCTTC.

The CDR3 spells CASSIGSWGAYEQYF. The CDR3 DNA reads as TGTGCCAGTAGTATAGGGTCTTGGGGGGCCTACGAGCAGTACTTC. The gene calls are TRBV19 and TRBJ2-7, with a possible D match to TRBD2 (6 bases). CDR3 length: 15 residues. Germline V gives CDR1 LNHDA, CDR2 SQIVND (reference sequence). The V end was cut by 1 base, the J end by 2 bases, with 12 bases between.

This clone showed up just once. J is TRBJ2-7 and V is TRBV28; 8 nucleotides match TRBD1. V lost 5 bases to trimming and J lost 2 bases; unmatched junction nucleotides: 11. CDR1 is MDHEN, CDR2 SYDVKM, per germline. The CDR3 is made up of 16 amino acids. Here the CDR3 DNA reads TGTGCCAGCAGTACCCCCGGACAGGGAAATGCCTACGAGCAGTACTTC. It yields the protein CASSTPGQGNAYEQYF.

The chain recombines TRBV29-1 with TRBJ2-3; 10 positions agree with TRBD1. Germline CDR1 is SQVTM and CDR2 is ANQGSEA. Losses at the gene ends were 3 bases for V and 4 bases for J; bases not matched to a gene: 13. This CDR3 is built from 17 residues. CDR3 region: CSVEGTGEDGWADTQYF. As DNA, the CDR3 is TGCAGCGTTGAGGGGACAGGGGAGGATGGTTGGGCAGATACGCAGTATTTT.

The chain uses TRBV27 and TRBJ2-7, with TRBD2 matching 9 bases. Germline V gene sequence: CDR1 MNHEY, CDR2 SMNVEV (reference sequence). V lost 4 bases, J lost 3 bases, and 7 bases stayed unmatched. This CDR3 spans 15 amino acids. Here the CDR3 DNA reads TGTGCCAGCAGTTCTAGCGGGAACGTTTACTACGAGCAGTACTTC. Translation: CASSSSGNVYYEQYF.

This sequence joins TRBV19 and TRBJ1-2, with unresolved D. This CDR3 is built from 12 residues. Per germline, CDR1 LNHDA and CDR2 SQIVND (reference sequence). The V end was cut by 5 bases, the J end by 3 bases, with 7 bases between. CDR3 nucleotide sequence: TGTGCCAGTAGTCGCGGCGACTATGGCTACACCTTC. As protein: CASSRGDYGYTF. The whole variable domain, remainder taken from reference TRBV19 and TRBJ1-2, is DGGITQSPKYLFRKEGQNVTLSCEQNLNHDAMYWYRQDPGQGLRLIYYSQIVNDFQKGDIAEGYSVSREKKESFPLTVTSAQKNPTAFYLCASSRGDYGYTFGSGTRLTVV.

The V call is TRBV5-6, the J call TRBJ1-5; a possible D gene is TRBD1 (5 bases). The J call may be faulty, since TRBJ2-3 better matches the DNA end. Germline loops: CDR1 SGHDT, CDR2 YYEEEE. This CDR3 region has 16 residues. The CDR3 coding sequence is TGTGCCAGCAGCTTCCTCGCAGGCCAGGGCAATCAGCCCCAGTATTTT. Translation gives CASSFLAGQGNQPQYF.

The V and J genes are TRBV7-3 and TRBJ2-1, with TRBD2 matching 12 bases. The V gene end was trimmed by 4 bases and the J gene end by 0 bases; junction bases not matched to a gene: 4. The CDR3 has 17 residues. The germline gives CDR1 SGHTA, CDR2 FQGTGA. The CDR3 loop is CASSSGLAGNSYNEQFF. The CDR3 DNA follows: TGTGCCAGCAGCTCCGGACTAGCGGGGAACTCCTACAATGAGCAGTTCTTC.

This rearrangement joins TRBV19 to TRBJ1-1; TRBD1 agrees at 9 bases. The CDR3 loop spans 15 amino acids. Unmatched junction bases numbered 10, after V lost 6 bases and J lost 5 bases. The germline V gene has CDR1 LNHDA and CDR2 SQIVND (reference sequence). The CDR3 sequence: CASRPPGQGRTEAFF. The CDR3 bases are TGTGCCAGTAGACCCCCGGGACAGGGTAGAACTGAAGCTTTCTTT.

The chain combines TRBV4-3 with TRBJ2-1; the match to TRBD2 covers 9 bases. With 4 bases clipped from V and 8 bases from J, the junction kept 6 bases outside the gene matches. Germline V gene lookup returns CDR1 LGHNA and CDR2 YSLEER. The CDR3 contains 14 residues. The CDR3: CASSPVAGVYEQFF. The CDR3 DNA follows: TGCGCCAGCAGCCCTGTAGCGGGGGTCTATGAGCAGTTCTTC.

The V gene is TRBV23-1, the J gene TRBJ1-4, with 11 bases matching TRBD1. TRBV23-1 is classed as an ORF, of uncertain function. V was pared by 2 bases and J by 5 bases, with 4 bases of the junction left unmatched. The CDR3 length is 16 residues. DNA for the CDR3: TGCGCCAGCAGTCAACCCGGGACAGGGGGAAATGAAAAACTGTTTTTT. Its protein product is CASSQPGTGGNEKLFF.